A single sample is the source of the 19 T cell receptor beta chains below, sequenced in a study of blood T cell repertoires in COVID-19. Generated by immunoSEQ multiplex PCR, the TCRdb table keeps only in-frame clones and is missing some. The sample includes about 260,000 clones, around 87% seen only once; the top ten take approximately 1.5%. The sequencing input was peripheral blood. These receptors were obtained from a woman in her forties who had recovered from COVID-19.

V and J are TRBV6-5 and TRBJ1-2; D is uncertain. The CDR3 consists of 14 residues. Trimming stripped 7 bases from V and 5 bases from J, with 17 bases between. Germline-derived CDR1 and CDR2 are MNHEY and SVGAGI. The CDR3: CASTSEETGYGYTF. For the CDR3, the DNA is TGTGCCAGCACCTCCGAGGAGACGGGTTATGGCTACACCTTC.

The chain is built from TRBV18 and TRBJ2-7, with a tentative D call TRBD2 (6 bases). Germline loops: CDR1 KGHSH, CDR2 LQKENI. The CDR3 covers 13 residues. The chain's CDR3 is CASMAGNSYEQYF. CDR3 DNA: TGTGCGTCAATGGCGGGGAACTCCTACGAGCAGTACTTC. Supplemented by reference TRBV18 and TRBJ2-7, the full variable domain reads NAGVMQNPRHLVRRRGQEARLRCSPMKGHSHVYWYRQLPEEGLKFMVYLQKENIIDESGMPKERFSAEFPKEGPSILRIQQVVRGDSAAYFCASMAGNSYEQYFGPGTRLTVT.

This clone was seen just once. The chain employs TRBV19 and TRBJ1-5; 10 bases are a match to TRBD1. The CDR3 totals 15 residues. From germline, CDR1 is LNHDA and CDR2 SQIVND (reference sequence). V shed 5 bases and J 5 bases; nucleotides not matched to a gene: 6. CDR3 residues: CASSWGQGNYQPQHF. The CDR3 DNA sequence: TGTGCCAGTAGTTGGGGACAGGGGAACTATCAGCCCCAGCATTTT.

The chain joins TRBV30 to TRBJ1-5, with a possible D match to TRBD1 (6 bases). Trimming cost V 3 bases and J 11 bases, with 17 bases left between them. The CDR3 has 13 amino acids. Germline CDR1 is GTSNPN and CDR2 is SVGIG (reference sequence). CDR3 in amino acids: CAWSEGGLRTQHF. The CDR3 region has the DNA TGTGCCTGGAGCGAGGGGGGGCTGAGGACCCAGCATTTT.

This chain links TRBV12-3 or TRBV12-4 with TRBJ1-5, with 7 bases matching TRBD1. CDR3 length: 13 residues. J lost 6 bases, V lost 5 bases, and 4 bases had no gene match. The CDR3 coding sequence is TGTGCCAGCAGTACAGGGGCCGGTCAGCCCCAGCATTTT. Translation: CASSTGAGQPQHF.

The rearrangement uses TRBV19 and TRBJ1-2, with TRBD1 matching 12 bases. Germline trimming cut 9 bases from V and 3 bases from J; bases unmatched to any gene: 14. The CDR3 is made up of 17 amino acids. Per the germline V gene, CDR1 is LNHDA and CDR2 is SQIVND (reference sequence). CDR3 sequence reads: CASNSRDRGPGDYGYTF. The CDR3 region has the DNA TGTGCCAGCAATTCCCGGGACAGGGGGCCGGGGGACTATGGCTACACCTTC.

CDR3: CASSGDRGAIGAFF. The DNA for the CDR3 is TGTGCCAGCAGTGGCGACAGGGGGGCTATTGGAGCTTTCTTT. This rearrangement joins TRBV2 to TRBJ1-1; 9 bases fit TRBD1. Trimming at V came to 4 bases and at J to 10 bases, leaving 10 bases not matched to a gene. Germline V gene sequence: CDR1 SNHLY, CDR2 FYNNEI. The CDR3 is 14 residues long.

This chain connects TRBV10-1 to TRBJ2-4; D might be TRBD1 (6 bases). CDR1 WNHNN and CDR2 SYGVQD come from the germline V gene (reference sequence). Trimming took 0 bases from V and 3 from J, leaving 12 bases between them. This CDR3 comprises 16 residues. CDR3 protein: CASSESKAGVKNIQYF. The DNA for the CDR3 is TGCGCCAGCAGTGAGTCGAAGGCAGGGGTCAAAAACATTCAGTACTTC.

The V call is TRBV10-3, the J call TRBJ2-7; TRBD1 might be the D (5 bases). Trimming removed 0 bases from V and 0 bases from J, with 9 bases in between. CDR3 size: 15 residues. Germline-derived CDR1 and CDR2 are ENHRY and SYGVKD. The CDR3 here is CAISESAGFSYEQYF. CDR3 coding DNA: TGTGCCATCAGTGAGTCGGCAGGGTTCTCCTACGAGCAGTACTTC.

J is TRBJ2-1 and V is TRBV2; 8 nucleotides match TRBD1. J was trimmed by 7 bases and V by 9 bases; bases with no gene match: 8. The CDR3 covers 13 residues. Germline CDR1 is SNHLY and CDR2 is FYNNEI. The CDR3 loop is CARPRQGANEQFF. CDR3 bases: TGTGCCAGGCCCAGGCAGGGGGCGAATGAGCAGTTCTTC. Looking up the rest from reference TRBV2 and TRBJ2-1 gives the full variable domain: EPEVTQTPSHQVTQMGQEVILRCVPISNHLYFYWYRQILGQKVEFLVSFYNNEISEKSEIFDDQFSVERPDGSNFTLKIRSTKLEDSAMYFCARPRQGANEQFFGPGTRLTVL.

The DNA of the CDR3 is TGCGCCAGCAGCCCACACGACAGGCGTGCCGATACAAAAAACATTCAGTACTTC. Amino acid sequence: CASSPHDRRADTKNIQYF. This chain uses TRBV5-1 with TRBJ2-4, with D possibly matching TRBD1 (6 bases). This CDR3 comprises 18 residues. The V gene lost 4 bases and the J gene lost 4 bases, with 24 bases spanning the gap. The germline CDR1 and CDR2 sequences are SGHRS and YFSETQ.

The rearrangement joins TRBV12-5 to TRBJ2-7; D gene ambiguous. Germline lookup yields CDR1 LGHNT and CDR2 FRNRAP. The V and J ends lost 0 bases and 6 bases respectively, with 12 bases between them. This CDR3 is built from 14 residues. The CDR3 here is CASGLVTAWCEQYF. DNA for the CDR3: TGTGCTAGTGGTTTGGTAACAGCCTGGTGCGAGCAGTACTTC.

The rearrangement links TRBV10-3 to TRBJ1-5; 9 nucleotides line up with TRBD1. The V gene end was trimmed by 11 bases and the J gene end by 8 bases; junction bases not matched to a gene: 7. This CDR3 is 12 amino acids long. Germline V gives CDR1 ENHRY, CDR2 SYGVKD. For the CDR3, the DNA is TGTGCCGCAGGGGACAGGGCTGAGCCCCAGCATTTT. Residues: CAAGDRAEPQHF.

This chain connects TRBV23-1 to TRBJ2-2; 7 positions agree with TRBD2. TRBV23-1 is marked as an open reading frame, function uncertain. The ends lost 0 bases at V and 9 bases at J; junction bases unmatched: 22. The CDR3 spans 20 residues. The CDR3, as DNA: TGCGCCAGCAGTCAATCGGGACTAAGGCCCGGACGTGGCCCGTGGAGGGAGCTGTTTTTT. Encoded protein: CASSQSGLRPGRGPWRELFF.

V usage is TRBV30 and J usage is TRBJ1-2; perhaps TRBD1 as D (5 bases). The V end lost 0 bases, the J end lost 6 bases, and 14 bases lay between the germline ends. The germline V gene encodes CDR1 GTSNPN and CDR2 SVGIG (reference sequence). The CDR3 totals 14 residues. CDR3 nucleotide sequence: TGTGCCTGGAGTGTACTGTGGGGGGTGGATGGCTACACCTTC. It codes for CAWSVLWGVDGYTF.

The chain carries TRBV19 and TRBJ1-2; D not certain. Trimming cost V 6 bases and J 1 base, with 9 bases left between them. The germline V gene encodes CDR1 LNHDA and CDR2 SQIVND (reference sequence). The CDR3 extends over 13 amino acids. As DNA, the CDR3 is TGTGCCAGTAGCCTTACAATTAACTATGGCTACACCTTC. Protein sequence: CASSLTINYGYTF.

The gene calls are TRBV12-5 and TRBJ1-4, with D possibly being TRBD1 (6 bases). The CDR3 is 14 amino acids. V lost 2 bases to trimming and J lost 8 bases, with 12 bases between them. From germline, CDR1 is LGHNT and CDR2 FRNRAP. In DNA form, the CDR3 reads TGTGCTAGTGGTTTGTGGCAGGGGACCGAAAAACTGTTTTTT. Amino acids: CASGLWQGTEKLFF.

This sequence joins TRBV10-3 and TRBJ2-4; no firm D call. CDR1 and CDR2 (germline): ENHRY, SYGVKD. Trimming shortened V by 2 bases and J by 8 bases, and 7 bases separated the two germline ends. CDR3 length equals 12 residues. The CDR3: CAISETSDIQYF. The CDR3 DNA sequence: TGTGCCATCAGTGAGACTTCGGACATTCAGTACTTC.

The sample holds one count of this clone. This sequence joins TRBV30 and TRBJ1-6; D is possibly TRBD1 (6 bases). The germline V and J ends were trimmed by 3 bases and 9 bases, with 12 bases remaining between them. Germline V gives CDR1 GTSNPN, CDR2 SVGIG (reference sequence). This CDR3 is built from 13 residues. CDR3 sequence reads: CAWSATGSSPLHF. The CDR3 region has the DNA TGTGCCTGGAGCGCTACAGGGTCTTCACCCCTCCACTTT.